Listed below are T cell receptor beta chains from one sample, sequenced in a study of graft-versus-host responses after intestinal transplantation. Measured with immunoSEQ multiplex PCR; TCRdb has only the in-frame clones, and not every one. The sample includes approximately 92,000 clones, over 80% of them seen just once. Antigen specificity for these receptors is unknown. The source was unstimulated CD8+ T cells sorted from spleen or lymph node cells, collected before intestinal transplant. These receptors all stem from a human donor who received an intestinal transplant. Each CDR3 is given with its conserved first and last residue. The D gene is left open where the match is weak. Clone size is not always given. Where it is, it says once, few, many or a class for expanded clones.

J | D | V | size | DNA | CDR3
TRBJ1-3 | NA | TRBV9 | NA | TGTGCCAGCTCTGGAAACACCATATATTTT | CASSGNTIYF
TRBJ2-5 | NA | TRBV13 | NA | TGTGCCAGCAGCTTAGGGGCCCGGGGACAAGAGACCCAGTACTTC | CASSLGARGQETQYF
TRBJ1-2 | NA | TRBV6-6 | NA | TGTGCCAGCAGGTCCCCCCATTCGATTCGGTATGGCTACACCTTC | CASRSPHSIRYGYTF
TRBJ2-3 | TRBD2 | TRBV6-6 | NA | TGTGCCAGCAGTTTACTAGCGGCCGGGTTTACAGATACGCAGTATTTT | CASSLLAAGFTDTQYF
TRBJ2-1 | NA | TRBV5-6 | NA | TGTGCCAGCAGCTTGGACGGTAGCGGAACCTACAATGAGCAGTTCTTC | CASSLDGSGTYNEQFF
TRBJ2-1 | TRBD2 | TRBV4-1 | NA | TGCGCCAGCAGCCAATTCCACCTCGGGACTAGCGGGAGAGGGGATGAGCAGTTCTTC | CASSQFHLGTSGRGDEQFF
TRBJ1-4 | NA | TRBV4-1 | once | TGCGCCAGCAGCCAAGATATACAGGGCTCAGGTGAAAAACTGTTTTTT | CASSQDIQGSGEKLFF
TRBJ2-7 | TRBD2 | TRBV2 | NA | TGTGCCAGCGAACTAGCGGGGGGATGGGAGCAGTACTTC | CASELAGGWEQYF
TRBJ1-6 | NA | TRBV6-5 | few | TGTGCCAGCAGTCCGTGGGTGGGTTCACCCCTCCACTTT | CASSPWVGSPLHF
TRBJ2-3 | TRBD2 | TRBV13 | NA | TGTGCCAGCTCTTCGGTGACTAGCGGGGCCGGGGCTGATACGCAGTATTTT | CASSSVTSGAGADTQYF
TRBJ2-4 | NA | TRBV6-1 | NA | TGTGCCCCCCTTTGGGACTGGGCCAAAAACATTCAGTACTTC | CAPLWDWAKNIQYF
TRBJ2-1 | NA | TRBV30 | NA | TGTGCCTGGAGTCCGTTAGCTTACAATGAGCAGTTCTTC | CAWSPLAYNEQFF
TRBJ1-2 | NA | TRBV5-5 | NA | TGTGCCAGCAGCTACTCCCGCCGGTTCCGGGACTATGGCTACACCTTC | CASSYSRRFRDYGYTF
TRBJ1-2 | TRBD1 | TRBV7-9 | NA | TGTGCCAGCAGCTCCGGGACAGGGGAATTGATGCGCGGCTACACCTTC | CASSSGTGELMRGYTF
TRBJ2-5 | NA | TRBV2 | NA | TGTGCCAGCAGTGAAGCGCGGACTCTTCGGCAGCACCAAGAGACCCAGTACTTC | CASSEARTLRQHQETQYF
TRBJ2-7 | TRBD1 | TRBV6-5 | NA | TGTGCCAGCAGTTACGGGACAGGGCGGGCGTACGAGCAGTACTTC | CASSYGTGRAYEQYF